Below, 30 T cell receptor beta chains from the same sample are listed, as sequenced in a study of human T cells and chemical hapten exposure (dated by TCRdb to the early 2020s). The library was prepared using RACE. The instrument given in TCRdb is NextSeq 500. TCRdb trimmed the raw reads at Q25, called clones with MiXCR and kept productive beta chains. When rows share a CDR3 protein, they turn into one entry using the most common DNA and genes. In all, the sample holds 150,000 to 200,000 distinct CDR3 sequences, and about 15% of those were seen once. The ten largest clones take up 1.7% of the sample. The intended sense of this specimen's time point label: patch test 1, 2 weeks after DPC sensitization. The sample's treatment or condition, from its label and the paper: therapeutic diphenylcyclopropenone sensitization with weekly scalp DPC. Specimen: whole blood, collected in connection with sensitization to the hapten diphenylcyclopropenone (DPC). All receptors derive from a woman in her twenties or thirties with alopecia areata. Some clones in this sample may be carry-over from other donors' samples.

The genes are TRBV19 and TRBJ1-2; unclear D gene. Germline CDR1 is LNHDA and CDR2 is SQIVND (reference sequence). V was trimmed by 5 bases and J by 3 bases, leaving 16 bases between them. The CDR3 sequence is 15 residues long. The CDR3 reads CASSPDGGYHYGYTF. Written as DNA, the CDR3 is TGTGCCAGTAGTCCGGACGGAGGATACCACTATGGCTACACCTTC. Supplemented by reference TRBV19 and TRBJ1-2, the full variable domain reads DGGITQSPKYLFRKEGQNVTLSCEQNLNHDAMYWYRQDPGQGLRLIYYSQIVNDFQKGDIAEGYSVSREKKESFPLTVTSAQKNPTAFYLCASSPDGGYHYGYTFGSGTRLTVV.

The chain employs TRBV5-1 and TRBJ1-1; no clear D gene. The CDR3 covers 15 residues. The germline V gene has CDR1 SGHRS and CDR2 YFSETQ. Trimming removed 0 bases from V and 1 base from J, with 10 bases in between. CDR3 residues: CASSLAVSANTEAFF. As DNA, the CDR3 is TGCGCCAGCAGCTTGGCCGTGTCGGCGAACACTGAAGCTTTCTTT.

This clonotype was recorded many times. The rearrangement links TRBV7-9 to TRBJ2-1; TRBD2 matches at 8 bases. CDR3 length: 16 amino acids. The V gene's germline CDR1 is SEHNR and CDR2 FQNEAQ (reference sequence). J was trimmed by 1 base and V by 5 bases; bases with no gene match: 7. For the CDR3, the DNA is TGTGCCAGCAGCCCCGGACTAGCAGCTTCCTACAATGAGCAGTTCTTC. Protein: CASSPGLAASYNEQFF.

The chain couples TRBV6-6 to TRBJ1-1, with TRBD1 matching over 7 bases. V was pared by 4 bases and J by 8 bases, with 4 bases of the junction left unmatched. Germline CDR1 reads MNHNY; CDR2 reads SVGAGI (reference sequence). The CDR3 has 12 residues. The CDR3 here is CASSSPGQEAFF. In DNA form, the CDR3 reads TGTGCCAGCAGTTCCCCGGGACAGGAAGCTTTCTTT.

This clonotype has a count of ten or more. V is TRBV6-5 and J is TRBJ1-2; tentatively, D is TRBD1 (5 bases). This CDR3 comprises 13 residues. Germline lookup yields CDR1 MNHEY and CDR2 SVGAGI. V lost 8 bases and J lost 6, with 16 bases in between. For the CDR3, the DNA is TGTGCCAGCTACGGCCGGGGCAGGCATGGCTACACCTTC. It specifies CASYGRGRHGYTF.

This clonotype was counted only a few times. The chain links TRBV30 to TRBJ1-5; weak D call: TRBD1 (5 bases). Per germline, CDR1 GTSNPN and CDR2 SVGIG (reference sequence). Trimming shortened V by 0 bases and J by 3 bases, and 9 bases separated the two germline ends. The CDR3 has 14 residues. In nucleotides, the CDR3 is TGTGCCTGGAGTGTTGCAGGGAACAATCAGCCCCAGCATTTT. Translating gives CAWSVAGNNQPQHF.

This clonotype showed up many times. This rearrangement joins TRBV7-2 to TRBJ2-3; TRBD2 agrees at 12 bases. Trimming cost V 4 bases and J 5 bases; bases outside gene matches: 7. The CDR3 runs 16 residues. Per germline, CDR1 SGHTA and CDR2 FQGNSA. The CDR3 spells CASSSKGLAGRDTQYF. CDR3 DNA sequence: TGTGCCAGCAGCTCAAAAGGACTAGCGGGAAGAGATACGCAGTATTTT.

This clonotype was seen a few times. The V call is TRBV29-1, the J call TRBJ2-3; D unclear. Per germline, CDR1 SQVTM and CDR2 ANQGSEA. Deletions cut 7 bases from V and 1 base from J, with 9 bases between. This CDR3 region has 12 residues. CDR3 coding DNA: TGCAGCGCCGTCCAGGGCACAGATACGCAGTATTTT. Translation: CSAVQGTDTQYF.

J is TRBJ1-1 and V is TRBV30; D unresolved. The CDR3 contains 11 residues. The V gene's germline CDR1 is GTSNPN and CDR2 SVGIG (reference sequence). Trimming took 1 base from V and 6 from J, leaving 6 bases between them. The CDR3 sequence is CAWSGAAEAFF. CDR3 nucleotides: TGTGCCTGGAGTGGGGCCGCTGAAGCTTTCTTT.

The chain links TRBV11-2 to TRBJ2-4; TRBD2 is a possible D gene (6 bases). With 3 bases removed from V and 0 bases from J, the gap between germline ends came to 12 bases. Germline V gene lookup returns CDR1 SGHAT and CDR2 FQNNGV. The CDR3 sequence is 16 residues long. Here the CDR3 DNA reads TGTGCCAGCAGCTTCGGGAGCCTGATAGCCAAAAACATTCAGTACTTC. It translates to CASSFGSLIAKNIQYF.

The table lists this clonotype with a few counts. Mismatch with germline at one junction end may stem from a read error. The rearrangement links TRBV11-2 to TRBJ2-1; 9 bases line up with TRBD1. Germline V gene sequence: CDR1 SGHAT, CDR2 FQNNGV. This CDR3 is 12 amino acids long. The CDR3 coding sequence is TGTGCCAGCAGCTTCGGGACAGGGAGGACTGTCTTC. This gives the protein CASSFGTGRTVF.

This clonotype was counted at least ten times. This chain uses TRBV9 with TRBJ1-1; D is uncertain. V was clipped by 0 bases and J by 0 bases, with 6 bases between them. Germline CDR1 SGDLS, CDR2 YYNGEE. This CDR3 is built from 14 residues. This CDR3 is CASSVGSVNTEAFF. The CDR3 nucleotides read TGTGCCAGCAGCGTAGGATCGGTGAACACTGAAGCTTTCTTT.

This clonotype was found many times. This chain joins TRBV10-2 and TRBJ2-7; D perhaps matches TRBD2 (5 bases). The CDR3 totals 15 residues. V lost 4 bases, J lost 1 base, and 14 bases lay in between. Germline CDR1 and CDR2: WSHSY and SAAADI. CDR3 sequence reads: CASSATIRGSYEQYF. The CDR3 coding sequence is TGCGCCAGCAGTGCAACAATCCGGGGTTCCTACGAGCAGTACTTC.

This clonotype was picked up many times. This chain joins TRBV4-3 and TRBJ2-1; TRBD2 matches at 13 bases. CDR1 LGHNA and CDR2 YSLEER come from the germline V gene. This CDR3 region has 15 residues. Trimming removed 4 bases from V and 5 bases from J; junction bases left unmatched: 2. CDR3 sequence (DNA): TGCGCCAGCAGCCCGGGGACTAGCGGGGACAATGAGCAGTTCTTC. This gives the protein CASSPGTSGDNEQFF.

The rearrangement joins TRBV6-5 to TRBJ1-2; maybe TRBD1 (6 bases). V lost 5 bases, J lost 4 bases, and 14 bases lay in between. This CDR3 contains 14 residues. Per the germline V gene, CDR1 is MNHEY and CDR2 is SVGAGI. CDR3 in amino acids: CASSTAGQSYGYTF. In nucleotides, the CDR3 is TGTGCCAGCAGTACCGCCGGACAGTCCTATGGCTACACCTTC.

The CDR3 nucleotides are TGCGCCAGCAGCTTGGCCGGCCTATTGGGCAGTTCACCCCTCCACTTT. Protein sequence: CASSLAGLLGSSPLHF. The chain employs TRBV5-1 and TRBJ1-6; D call uncertain. The CDR3 contains 16 residues. The germline gives CDR1 SGHRS, CDR2 YFSETQ. Trimming removed 0 bases at V and 9 bases at J, with 16 bases between.

J is TRBJ1-6 and V is TRBV5-1, with 7 bases matching TRBD1. This CDR3 region has 15 residues. V lost 0 bases to trimming and J lost 7 bases; unmatched junction nucleotides: 4. Germline loops: CDR1 SGHRS, CDR2 YFSETQ. The CDR3 DNA follows: TGCGCCAGCAGCTTGGGGGGGACAGACAATTCACCCCTCCACTTT. Translation gives CASSLGGTDNSPLHF.

The table lists this clonotype with a few counts. The chain uses TRBV28 and TRBJ2-7, with 9 bases matching TRBD2. V was pared by 5 bases and J by 3 bases, with 8 bases of the junction left unmatched. This CDR3 is 15 amino acids long. The V gene's germline CDR1 is MDHEN and CDR2 SYDVKM. The CDR3 region has the DNA TGTGCCAGCAGTCCCTCTGCTAGCGGGAACTACGAGCAGTACTTC. Translating it yields CASSPSASGNYEQYF.

This clonotype came up a few times. The V gene is TRBV10-3, the J gene TRBJ1-5; D is unresolved. The CDR3 sequence is 14 residues long. The germline CDR1 and CDR2 sequences are ENHRY and SYGVKD. The V and J ends lost 3 bases and 3 bases respectively, with 9 bases between them. CDR3 amino acids: CAISERRDNQPQHF. The CDR3 region has the DNA TGTGCCATCAGTGAAAGGAGAGACAATCAGCCCCAGCATTTT.

This clonotype was detected many times. The DNA for the CDR3 is TGTGCCAGCGGAAGACAGAGCTCCTACAATGAGCAGTTCTTC. Amino acids: CASGRQSSYNEQFF. The V and J genes are TRBV11-2 and TRBJ2-1; D might be TRBD1 (5 bases). This CDR3 is built from 14 residues. The germline CDR1 and CDR2 sequences are SGHAT and FQNNGV. The V gene lost 8 bases and the J gene lost 0 bases, with 11 bases spanning the gap.

This clonotype was detected only a few times. The rearrangement uses TRBV9 and TRBJ1-2, with D unresolved. Between the trimmed V and J ends, which lost 2 bases and 6 bases, there was a span of 11 bases. The CDR3 consists of 13 residues. Germline V gene sequence: CDR1 SGDLS, CDR2 YYNGEE. CDR3 nucleotides: TGTGCCAGCAGCGTGCAGCCCGGGGATGGCTACACCTTC. It codes for CASSVQPGDGYTF.

This clonotype was detected many times. This sequence joins TRBV7-9 and TRBJ1-6, with D unresolved. With 2 bases removed from V and 5 bases from J, the gap between germline ends came to 13 bases. Per the germline V gene, CDR1 is SEHNR and CDR2 is FQNEAQ (reference sequence). This CDR3 has 16 amino acids. The CDR3 nucleotides are TGTGCCAGCAGCTTACCCGGAGGAGTGAATAATTCACCCCTCCACTTT. The encoded protein is CASSLPGGVNNSPLHF. The full variable domain, in which reference TRBV7-9 and TRBJ1-6 provide the parts outside the CDR3, is DTGVSQNPRHKITKRGQNVTFRCDPISEHNRLYWYRQTLGQGPEFLTYFQNEAQLEKSRLLSDRFSAERPKGSFSTLEIQRTEQGDSAMYLCASSLPGGVNNSPLHFGNGTRLTVT.

This clonotype was detected only a few times. The chain links TRBV28 to TRBJ1-1; maybe TRBD1 (5 bases). In germline, CDR1 is MDHEN, CDR2 SYDVKM. This CDR3 is 14 amino acids long. The V end was cut by 2 bases, the J end by 0 bases, with 7 bases between. The CDR3 DNA follows: TGTGCCAGCAGTTTAGGGGGGGTGAACACTGAAGCTTTCTTT. It translates to CASSLGGVNTEAFF.

This clonotype came up a few times. The chain recombines TRBV6-6 with TRBJ2-7; 10 nucleotides match TRBD1. The CDR3 length is 13 residues. The junction had 6 bases not matched to a gene; V was cut back by 6 bases and J by 7 bases. The V gene's germline CDR1 is MNHNY and CDR2 SVGAGI (reference sequence). The chain's CDR3 is CASSGTGVEEQYF. In DNA form, the CDR3 reads TGTGCCAGCAGCGGGACAGGGGTAGAGGAGCAGTACTTC.

This clonotype was seen only a few times. The CDR3 nucleotides read TGTGCCAGCTCACCACCGGCCACCGGGGAGCTGTTTTTT. This translates into CASSPPATGELFF. V gene TRBV18 combines with J gene TRBJ2-2; D remains ambiguous. This CDR3 is built from 13 residues. CDR1 is KGHSH, CDR2 LQKENI, per germline. The V gene lost 0 bases and the J gene lost 4 bases, with 3 bases spanning the gap.

The chain links TRBV7-2 to TRBJ2-3, with D uncertain. CDR3 size: 14 residues. Looked up from germline, CDR1 is SGHTA and CDR2 is FQGNSA. Trimming cost V 5 bases and J 4 bases, with 13 bases left between them. The CDR3 region is CASSPRWNADTQYF. Written as DNA, the CDR3 is TGTGCCAGCAGCCCTCGCTGGAACGCAGATACGCAGTATTTT.

This clonotype was seen many times. This rearrangement joins TRBV20-1 to TRBJ2-5; 10 bases match TRBD2. With 1 base clipped from V and 3 bases from J, the junction kept 11 bases outside the gene matches. This CDR3 is 17 amino acids long. Germline V gives CDR1 DFQATT, CDR2 SNEGSKA (reference sequence). The CDR3 is CSARGVVGLAEKETQYF. The CDR3 DNA is TGCAGTGCTAGAGGAGTCGTTGGACTAGCGGAAAAAGAGACCCAGTACTTC.

The chain recombines TRBV7-3 with TRBJ2-2; the D is unclear. Trimming cost V 6 bases and J 3 bases, with 5 bases left between them. Germline loops: CDR1 SGHTA, CDR2 FQGTGA. The CDR3 has 12 residues. The CDR3 is CASRIDTGELFF. The CDR3 nucleotides are TGTGCCAGCAGGATCGACACCGGGGAGCTGTTTTTT.

The rearrangement uses TRBV7-3 and TRBJ2-3; 9 bases fit TRBD1. The CDR3 runs to 13 residues. V dropped 5 bases and J dropped 6; count of bases not matched to a gene: 3. Per germline, CDR1 SGHTA and CDR2 FQGTGA. The CDR3 region is CASSIDRGDTQYF. The CDR3 DNA sequence: TGTGCCAGCAGCATTGACAGGGGGGATACGCAGTATTTT. The entire variable domain, with the rest obtained from reference TRBV7-3 and TRBJ2-3, is as follows: GAGVSQTPSNKVTEKGKYVELRCDPISGHTALYWYRQSLGQGPEFLIYFQGTGAADDSGLPNDRFFAVRPEGSVSTLKIQRTERGDSAVYLCASSIDRGDTQYFGPGTRLTVL.

This clonotype has at least ten counts. The chain links TRBV18 to TRBJ1-2; TRBD1 might be the D (6 bases). Per the germline V gene, CDR1 is KGHSH and CDR2 is LQKENI. This CDR3 has 14 amino acids. Trimming removed 3 bases from V and 8 bases from J, with 16 bases in between. CDR3 region: CASSPGLGAEGYTF. CDR3 DNA: TGTGCCAGCTCACCCGGGCTGGGGGCTGAGGGCTACACCTTC. The complete variable domain, with remaining parts taken from reference TRBV18 and TRBJ1-2, reads NAGVMQNPRHLVRRRGQEARLRCSPMKGHSHVYWYRQLPEEGLKFMVYLQKENIIDESGMPKERFSAEFPKEGPSILRIQQVVRGDSAAYFCASSPGLGAEGYTFGSGTRLTVV.